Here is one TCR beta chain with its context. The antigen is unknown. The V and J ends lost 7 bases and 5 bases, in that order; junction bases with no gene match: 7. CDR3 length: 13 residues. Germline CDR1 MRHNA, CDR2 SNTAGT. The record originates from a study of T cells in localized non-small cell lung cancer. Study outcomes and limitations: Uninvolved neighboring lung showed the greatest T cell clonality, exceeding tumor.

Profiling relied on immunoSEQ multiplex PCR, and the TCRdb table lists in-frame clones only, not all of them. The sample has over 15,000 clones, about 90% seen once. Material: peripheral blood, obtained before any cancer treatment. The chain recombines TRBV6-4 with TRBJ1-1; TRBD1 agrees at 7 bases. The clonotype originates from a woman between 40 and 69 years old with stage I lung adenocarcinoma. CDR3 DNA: TGTGCCAGCAATAAAGACAGGGTGACTGAAGCTTTCTTT. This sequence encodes CASNKDRVTEAFF.